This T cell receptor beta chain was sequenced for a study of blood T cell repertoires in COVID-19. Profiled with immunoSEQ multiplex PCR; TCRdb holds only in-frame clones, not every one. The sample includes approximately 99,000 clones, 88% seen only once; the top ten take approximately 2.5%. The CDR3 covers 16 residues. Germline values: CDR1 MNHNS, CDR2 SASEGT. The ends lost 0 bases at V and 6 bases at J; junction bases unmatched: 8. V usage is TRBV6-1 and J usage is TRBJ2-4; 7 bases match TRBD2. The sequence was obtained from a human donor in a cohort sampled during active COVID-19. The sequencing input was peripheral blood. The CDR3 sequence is CASSEALGGVGNIQYF. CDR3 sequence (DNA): TGTGCCAGCAGTGAAGCGCTGGGGGGGGTTGGAAACATTCAGTACTTC.